The clone carrying this TCR beta chain has just a few counts. Its target is unknown. The sample is drawn from a study of vaccination effects on CD4 cells after COVID-19. TCRdb keeps only in-frame clones here, not all; method: immunoSEQ multiplex PCR. The table lists about 79,000 clones, approximately 74% of them singletons. ViraFEST expansion of antigen-specific CD4+ T cells with viral peptide pools preceded sequencing. Cultured cells yielded isolated CD4+ T cells after about ten days. Vaccinated participants had no history of SARS-CoV-2 infection and tested negative for nucleocapsid antibodies. In culture with about 9.7 IU/ml IL-2 and about 10 ug/ml peptides, PBMC were grown at 1.5 million to 2 million per well. Study-wide findings and caveats: The authors studied few convalescent patients and collected no early post-infection timepoints. Healthy vaccinees' vaccine-induced clones included only 1 of 255 cross-reacting with common cold coronaviruses.

The clonotype comes from a human donor who received a COVID-19 vaccine. Here the sequenced sample was CD4+ T cells from PBMCs cultured with HCoV-229E spike peptides, taken before COVID-19 vaccination.

The CDR3, as DNA: TGTGCCAGCAGTTTCTTGACAGGTGGGGCCTATGGCTACACCTTC. Translated, it gives CASSFLTGGAYGYTF. The rearrangement uses TRBV28 and TRBJ1-2; the D gene is possibly TRBD1 (6 bases). CDR1 MDHEN and CDR2 SYDVKM come from the germline V gene. This CDR3 has 15 residues. Trimming took off 3 bases at V and 4 bases at J, with 15 bases between the two ends.